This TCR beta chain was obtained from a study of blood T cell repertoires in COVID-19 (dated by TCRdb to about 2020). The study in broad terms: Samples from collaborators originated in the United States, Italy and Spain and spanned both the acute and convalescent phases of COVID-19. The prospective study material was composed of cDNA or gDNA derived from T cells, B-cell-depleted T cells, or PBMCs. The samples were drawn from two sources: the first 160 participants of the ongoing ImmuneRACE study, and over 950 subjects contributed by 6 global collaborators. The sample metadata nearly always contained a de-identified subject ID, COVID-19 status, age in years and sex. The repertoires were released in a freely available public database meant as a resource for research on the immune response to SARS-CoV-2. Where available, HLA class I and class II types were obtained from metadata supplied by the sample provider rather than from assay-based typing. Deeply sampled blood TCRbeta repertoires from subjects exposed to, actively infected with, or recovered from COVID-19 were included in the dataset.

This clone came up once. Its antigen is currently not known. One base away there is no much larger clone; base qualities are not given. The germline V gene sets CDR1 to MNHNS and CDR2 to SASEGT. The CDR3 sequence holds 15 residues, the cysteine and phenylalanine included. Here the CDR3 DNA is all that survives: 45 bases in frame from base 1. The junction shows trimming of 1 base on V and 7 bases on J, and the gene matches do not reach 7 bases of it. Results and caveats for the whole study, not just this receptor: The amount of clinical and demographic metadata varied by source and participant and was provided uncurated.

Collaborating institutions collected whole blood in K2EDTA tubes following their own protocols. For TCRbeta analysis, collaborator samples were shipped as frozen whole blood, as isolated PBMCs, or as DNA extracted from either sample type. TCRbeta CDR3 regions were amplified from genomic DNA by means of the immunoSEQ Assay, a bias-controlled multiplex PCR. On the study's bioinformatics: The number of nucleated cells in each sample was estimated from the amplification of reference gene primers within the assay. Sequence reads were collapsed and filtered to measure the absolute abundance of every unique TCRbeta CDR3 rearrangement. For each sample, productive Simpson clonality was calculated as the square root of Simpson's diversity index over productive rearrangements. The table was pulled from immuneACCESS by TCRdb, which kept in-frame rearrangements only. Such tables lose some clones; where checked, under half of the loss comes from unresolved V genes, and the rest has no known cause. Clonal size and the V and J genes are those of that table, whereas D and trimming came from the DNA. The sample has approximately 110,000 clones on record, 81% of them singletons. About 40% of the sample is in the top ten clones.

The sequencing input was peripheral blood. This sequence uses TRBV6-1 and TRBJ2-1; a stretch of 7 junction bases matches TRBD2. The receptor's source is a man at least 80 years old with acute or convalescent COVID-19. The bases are TGTGCCAGCAGTGAAGGGGCTAGCGGTCGAAATGAGCAGTTCTTC. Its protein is CASSEGASGRNEQFF.